A single sample gave rise to the 5 T cell receptor beta chains below, sequenced in a study of glioma-infiltrating T cells after dendritic cell vaccination. Sequencing was performed with immunoSEQ multiplex PCR; in TCRdb, only in-frame clones are kept and a portion is missing. The profile shows 85,000 to 100,000 clones, around 84% of them singletons. The time point is: after dendritic cell vaccination, including at tumor progression/relapse. The specimen comprised blood, sampled after dendritic cell vaccination. These receptors were obtained from a human donor with glioblastoma.

Here the CDR3 reads CASSITLGRKETQYF. As DNA, the CDR3 is TGTGCCAGTAGTATAACCCTCGGGAGAAAAGAGACCCAGTACTTC. This chain joins TRBV19 and TRBJ2-5, with a tentative D call TRBD2 (6 bases). This CDR3 contains 15 residues. V lost 2 bases and J 3 bases, leaving 13 bases between the germline ends. The germline gives CDR1 LNHDA, CDR2 SQIVND (reference sequence).

The chain couples TRBV7-2 to TRBJ1-3; D not resolved. CDR3 length: 15 amino acids. Germline CDR1 reads SGHTA; CDR2 reads FQGNSA. Between the trimmed V and J ends, which lost 1 base and 0 bases, there was a span of 7 bases. CDR3 in amino acids: CASSLVVSSGNTIYF. CDR3 sequence (DNA): TGTGCCAGCAGCTTAGTAGTAAGCTCTGGAAACACCATATATTTT. Supplemented by reference TRBV7-2 and TRBJ1-3, the full variable domain reads GAGVSQSPSNKVTEKGKDVELRCDPISGHTALYWYRQSLGQGLEFLIYFQGNSAPDKSGLPSDRFSAERTGGSVSTLTIQRTQQEDSAVYLCASSLVVSSGNTIYFGEGSWLTVV.

V is TRBV10-3 and J is TRBJ1-1, with 7 nucleotides matching TRBD1. Germline loops: CDR1 ENHRY, CDR2 SYGVKD. Trimming cost V 3 bases and J 4 bases; bases outside gene matches: 14. This CDR3 spans 17 amino acids. Here the CDR3 DNA reads TGTGCCATCAGTGACTTACAGACAGGGCGGGGTAGCACTGAAGCTTTCTTT. Protein sequence: CAISDLQTGRGSTEAFF.

The chain carries TRBV6-5 and TRBJ2-1, with 14 nucleotides matching TRBD2. The CDR3 extends over 15 amino acids. J gave up 7 bases and V 5 bases, and 4 bases lay outside the gene matches. Germline V gene data show CDR1 as MNHEY and CDR2 as SVGAGI. In DNA form, the CDR3 reads TGTGCCAGCAGTAGACTAGCGGGAGGGTGGAATGAGCAGTTCTTC. It is translated as CASSRLAGGWNEQFF.

Here the CDR3 reads CASSQDPGTGWTDTQYF. In nucleotides, the CDR3 is TGCGCCAGCAGCCAAGACCCCGGGACAGGCTGGACAGATACGCAGTATTTT. The V and J genes are TRBV4-1 and TRBJ2-3; TRBD1 agrees at 8 bases. Per germline, CDR1 MGHRA and CDR2 YSYEKL. The V and J ends lost 0 bases and 3 bases, in that order; junction bases with no gene match: 8. This CDR3 has 17 amino acids.